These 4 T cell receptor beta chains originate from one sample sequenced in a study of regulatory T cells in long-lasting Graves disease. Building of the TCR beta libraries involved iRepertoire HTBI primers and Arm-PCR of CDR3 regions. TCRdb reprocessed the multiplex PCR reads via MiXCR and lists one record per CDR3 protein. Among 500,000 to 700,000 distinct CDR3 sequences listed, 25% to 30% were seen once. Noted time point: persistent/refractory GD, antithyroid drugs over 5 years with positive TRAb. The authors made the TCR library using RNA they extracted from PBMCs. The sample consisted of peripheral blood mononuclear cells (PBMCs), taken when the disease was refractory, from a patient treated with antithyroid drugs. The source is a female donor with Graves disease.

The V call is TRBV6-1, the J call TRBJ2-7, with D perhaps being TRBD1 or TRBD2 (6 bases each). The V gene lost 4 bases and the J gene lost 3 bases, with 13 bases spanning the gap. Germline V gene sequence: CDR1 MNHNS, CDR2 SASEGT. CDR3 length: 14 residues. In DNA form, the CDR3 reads TGTGCCAGCAGTGGTGGAGGGGGTCACTACGAGCAGTACTTC. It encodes CASSGGGGHYEQYF.

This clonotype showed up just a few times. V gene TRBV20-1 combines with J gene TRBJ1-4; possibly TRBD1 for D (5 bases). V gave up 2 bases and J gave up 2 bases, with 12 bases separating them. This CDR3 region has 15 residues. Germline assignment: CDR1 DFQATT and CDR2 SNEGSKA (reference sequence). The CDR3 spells CSARLRGGTNEKLFF. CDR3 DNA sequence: TGCAGTGCTAGATTACGGGGGGGGACTAATGAAAAACTGTTTTTT.

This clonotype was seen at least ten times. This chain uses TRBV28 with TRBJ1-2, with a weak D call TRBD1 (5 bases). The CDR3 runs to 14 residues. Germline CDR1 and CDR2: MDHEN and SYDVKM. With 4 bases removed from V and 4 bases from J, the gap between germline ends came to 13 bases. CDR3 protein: CASSSSGPGYGYTF. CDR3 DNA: TGTGCCAGCAGTTCCTCAGGGCCCGGCTATGGCTACACCTTC.

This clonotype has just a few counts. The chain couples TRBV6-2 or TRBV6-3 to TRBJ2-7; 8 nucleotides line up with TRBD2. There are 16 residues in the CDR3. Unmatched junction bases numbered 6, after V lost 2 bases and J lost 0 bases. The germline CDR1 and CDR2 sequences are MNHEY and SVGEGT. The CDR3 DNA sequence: TGTGCCAGCAGTTACCTGAGGAGCGGGAGCTCCTACGAGCAGTACTTC. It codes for CASSYLRSGSSYEQYF.